This TCR beta chain was observed in a study of Graves' ophthalmopathy and Graves' hyperthyroidism. The CDR3 is 14 residues long. Trimming at V came to 5 bases and at J to 3 bases, leaving 6 bases not matched to a gene. The germline gives CDR1 MNHEY, CDR2 SVGEGT. Study results and limitations: Using a 13-signature model, the authors split ophthalmopathy from stable hyperthyroidism, with 85% to 90% sensitivity and 80% to 84% specificity. Blood also contained most of the expanded thyroid clonotypes above 0.001 frequency.

Active ophthalmopathy (CAS at least 3, NOSPECS at least 4), lasting under 3 months. Diagnoses were established from clinical symptoms, serum thyroxine, TRAb, thyroid ultrasound and orbital computed tomography. CDR3 regions of TCR beta were amplified from RNA transcripts. Second-round multiplex PCR followed a first-round RT-PCR using HTBI primers. From the multiplex PCR reads, TCRdb called clonotypes with MiXCR, one entry per CDR3 protein. The sample consists of some 160,000 distinct CDR3 sequences, roughly 36% of them appearing once. The table lists this clonotype with many counts. As yet, its antigen is unknown.

The TCR was taken from a man aged 25 to 45 with Graves' ophthalmopathy. The chain links TRBV6-2 or TRBV6-3 to TRBJ2-7; 8 positions match TRBD2. The sample was peripheral blood. The CDR3 region has the DNA TGTGCCAGCAGTGAGCGGGAGAAGTTCTACGAGCAGTACTTC. Its protein product is CASSEREKFYEQYF.